This section outlines one TCR beta chain sequence together with its context. This specimen belongs to a study of blood T cell repertoires in COVID-19. Study-level background: Some COVID-19 samples were acute and others convalescent; all came from the United States, Italy and Spain. T cells, B-cell-depleted T cells, or PBMCs provided the cDNA or gDNA that served as material.

In the source study's methods: From reference gene primer amplification, estimates of nucleated cell counts were derived. Sequencing was performed with immunoSEQ multiplex PCR; in TCRdb, only in-frame clones are kept and a portion is missing. V, J and clone size are those of that table, while D and trimming were read from the DNA. The data hold about 140,000 clones, with approximately 86% observed a single time. This CDR3 has 17 residues. CDR1 is SGHDN and CDR2 is FVKESK in the germline V gene. V was pared by 0 bases and J by 7 bases, with 12 bases of the junction left unmatched. Sequencing was carried out using peripheral blood. The source of this sequence is an older man with acute or convalescent COVID-19. This sequence joins TRBV14 and TRBJ2-1, with TRBD2 matching over 7 bases. The CDR3 bases are TGTGCCAGCAGCCAAGATCTCGTGGGAGGGCCGAGGAATGAGCAGTTCTTC. Translation: CASSQDLVGGPRNEQFF.